The 14 T cell receptor beta chains given below trace back to one sample, sequenced in a study of blood T cell repertoires in COVID-19. Using immunoSEQ multiplex PCR, the repertoire was profiled, and TCRdb retains in-frame clones only, with some absent. This table holds some 250,000 clones, around 84% found once. Sequenced input: PBMCs or T cells enriched from blood (not recorded which). All receptors derive from a man aged 18 to 30 who had recovered from COVID-19.

This clone appeared a single time. The chain joins TRBV4-1 to TRBJ2-3, with D maybe TRBD1 (6 bases). The CDR3 contains 18 residues. CDR1 is MGHRA and CDR2 is YSYEKL in the germline V gene. Deletions cut 1 base from V and 4 bases from J, with 21 bases between. CDR3 nucleotides: TGCGCCAGCAGCCAAGCTCGGATCGGCAGGGGATCCGCAGATACGCAGTATTTT. Translated: CASSQARIGRGSADTQYF.

This clone is a singleton in its sample. This chain connects TRBV7-9 to TRBJ2-1, with TRBD2 identical over 11 bases. The CDR3 spans 16 residues. The J segment lost 4 bases and the V segment lost 5 bases, leaving 7 bases of the junction unmatched. Germline V gives CDR1 SEHNR, CDR2 FQNEAQ (reference sequence). In DNA form, the CDR3 reads TGTGCCAGCAGCGATCCGGGACTAGCGGTTTACAATGAGCAGTTCTTC. Its protein product is CASSDPGLAVYNEQFF.

There are a few counts of this clone. This sequence joins TRBV27 and TRBJ1-2; 8 positions agree with TRBD1. This CDR3 has 13 amino acids. V lost 6 bases and J lost 4; bases outside the gene matches: 4. Per germline, CDR1 MNHEY and CDR2 SMNVEV (reference sequence). The CDR3 sequence is CASRGTGSYGYTF. The CDR3 nucleotides are TGTGCCAGCAGGGGGACAGGATCCTATGGCTACACCTTC.

This rearrangement joins TRBV6-5 to TRBJ2-3; the D gene is possibly TRBD2 (6 bases). The germline gives CDR1 MNHEY, CDR2 SVGAGI. Trimming removed 5 bases at V and 2 bases at J, with 11 bases between. This CDR3 spans 14 amino acids. The CDR3 DNA reads as TGTGCCAGCAGTCCCCGGGACTCCACAGATACGCAGTATTTT. This codes for CASSPRDSTDTQYF.

With respect to this clone: The identical CDR3 is also encoded by other nucleotide sequences in the sample. V usage is TRBV11-3 and J usage is TRBJ2-1; D perhaps matches TRBD2 (5 bases). Germline-derived CDR1 and CDR2 are SGHNT and YENEEA. Trimming left V 1 base short and J 0 bases short, with 7 bases between. The CDR3 consists of 15 residues. DNA for the CDR3: TGTGCCAGCAGCTTAGCGGGAAGCTCCTACAATGAGCAGTTCTTC. Translation: CASSLAGSSYNEQFF.

The V gene is TRBV7-9, the J gene TRBJ1-2, with a weak D call TRBD1 (5 bases). This CDR3 region has 15 residues. V shed 5 bases and J shed 8 bases, with 21 bases lying between them. From germline, CDR1 is SEHNR and CDR2 FQNEAQ (reference sequence). The CDR3 region is CASSAGHLETTGYTF. The CDR3 nucleotides are TGTGCCAGCAGCGCAGGACACCTAGAAACAACCGGCTACACCTTC.

This clone was picked up a small number of times. The CDR3 region is CASSYGGAIYNEQFF. CDR3 sequence (DNA): TGTGCCAGCAGTTACGGGGGGGCGATCTACAATGAGCAGTTCTTC. This rearrangement joins TRBV6-5 to TRBJ2-1; D is possibly TRBD2 (7 bases). CDR3 length: 15 amino acids. Germline V gene lookup returns CDR1 MNHEY and CDR2 SVGAGI. V gave up 2 bases and J gave up 3 bases, with 11 bases separating them.

This chain joins TRBV5-1 and TRBJ2-5, with 13 bases fitting TRBD2. Germline V gene lookup returns CDR1 SGHRS and CDR2 YFSETQ. The CDR3 has 19 residues. V lost 0 bases, J lost 0 bases, and 8 bases stayed unmatched. CDR3 sequence reads: CASSLAQGGLAGHQETQYF. In DNA, the CDR3 is TGCGCCAGCAGCTTGGCCCAAGGGGGACTAGCGGGGCACCAAGAGACCCAGTACTTC.

This clone was found once. The chain employs TRBV15 and TRBJ2-7; D possibly corresponds to TRBD1 (6 bases). Germline V gene data show CDR1 as LNHNV and CDR2 as YYDKDF (reference sequence). CDR3 size: 12 residues. The germline V and J ends were trimmed by 3 bases and 5 bases, with 8 bases remaining between them. CDR3 loop: CATSSYRDEQYF. CDR3 DNA sequence: TGTGCCACCAGCAGTTACAGGGACGAGCAGTACTTC.

The CDR3, as DNA: TGTGCCAGTAGTCCGGGGGTGAACACTGAAGCTTTCTTT. This codes for CASSPGVNTEAFF. This sequence joins TRBV19 and TRBJ1-1; TRBD1 might be the D (5 bases). The CDR3 covers 13 residues. The ends were cut back, 5 bases at V and 0 bases at J, with 7 bases in the middle. Per the germline V gene, CDR1 is LNHDA and CDR2 is SQIVND (reference sequence).

The chain employs TRBV7-8 and TRBJ2-1, with TRBD1 matching over 7 bases. This CDR3 comprises 15 residues. CDR1 is SGHVS, CDR2 FQNEAQ, per germline. V shed 1 base and J 5 bases; nucleotides not matched to a gene: 5. CDR3 protein: CASSLEQGIHNEQFF. The CDR3 region has the DNA TGTGCCAGCAGCTTAGAACAGGGGATACACAATGAGCAGTTCTTC.

V is TRBV7-6 and J is TRBJ2-7; TRBD2 is a possible D gene (5 bases). V lost 2 bases and J lost 4, with 15 bases in between. The CDR3 runs 15 residues. Germline V CDR1 and CDR2: SGHVS, FNYEAQ. CDR3 amino acids: CASSLTPDWEYEQYF. CDR3 nucleotide sequence: TGTGCCAGCAGCTTAACCCCGGACTGGGAGTACGAGCAGTACTTC.

V and J are TRBV4-1 and TRBJ1-1; 8 nucleotides agree with TRBD1. Germline trimming cut 3 bases from V and 3 bases from J; bases unmatched to any gene: 3. Germline CDR1 MGHRA, CDR2 YSYEKL. The CDR3 runs 14 residues. As DNA, the CDR3 is TGCGCCAGCAGCCACCTGACAGGGGACACTGAAGCTTTCTTT. It translates to CASSHLTGDTEAFF.

The chain recombines TRBV7-2 with TRBJ1-2; 11 bases are shared with TRBD1. V shed 1 base, J shed 8 bases, and the junction held 3 bases outside the gene matches. This CDR3 comprises 14 residues. Per the germline V gene, CDR1 is SGHTA and CDR2 is FQGNSA. CDR3 DNA sequence: TGTGCCAGCAGCTTAGGAAGGGACAGGGGGGGCTACACCTTC. Translating it yields CASSLGRDRGGYTF.